The 22 T cell receptor beta chains listed next were all sequenced from one sample in a study of blood T cell repertoires in COVID-19. Data came from immunoSEQ multiplex PCR; TCRdb stores just in-frame clones and leaves some out. The repertoire holds around 220,000 clones, 65% to 90% seen once, with roughly 4.9% in the top ten. Sequencing input: peripheral blood. The source is a woman of 80 years or more with active or convalescent COVID-19.

The CDR3 region has the DNA TGCGCCAGCAGCGCCTCCGGGACTAGGGGCACCGGGGAGCTGTTTTTT. This translates into CASSASGTRGTGELFF. The chain couples TRBV5-1 to TRBJ2-2; TRBD2 aligns across 8 bases. The V gene end was trimmed by 4 bases and the J gene end by 4 bases; junction bases not matched to a gene: 9. The CDR3 is 16 amino acids. The germline V gene encodes CDR1 SGHRS and CDR2 YFSETQ.

This clone was seen just once. The rearrangement links TRBV2 to TRBJ2-7; tentative D call: TRBD2 (5 bases). V shed 1 base and J shed 3 bases, with 16 bases lying between them. Germline loops: CDR1 SNHLY, CDR2 FYNNEI. This CDR3 is 16 amino acids long. The CDR3 here is CASSEVSAGGSYEQYF. Here the CDR3 DNA reads TGTGCCAGCAGTGAAGTAAGTGCGGGTGGGAGCTACGAGCAGTACTTC.

The chain is built from TRBV7-2 and TRBJ2-1; TRBD2 agrees at 12 bases. The CDR3 is 15 amino acids. Losses at the gene ends were 4 bases for V and 7 bases for J; bases not matched to a gene: 5. The germline V gene encodes CDR1 SGHTA and CDR2 FQGNSA. The DNA for the CDR3 is TGTGCCAGCAGCTCGACTAGCGGGAGTTGGAATGAGCAGTTCTTC. This codes for CASSSTSGSWNEQFF. The full variable domain, in which reference TRBV7-2 and TRBJ2-1 provide the parts outside the CDR3, is GAGVSQSPSNKVTEKGKDVELRCDPISGHTALYWYRQSLGQGLEFLIYFQGNSAPDKSGLPSDRFSAERTGGSVSTLTIQRTQQEDSAVYLCASSSTSGSWNEQFFGPGTRLTVL.

The chain is built from TRBV6-5 and TRBJ2-5, with 11 bases fitting TRBD2. Germline CDR1 is MNHEY and CDR2 is SVGAGI. V gave up 11 bases and J gave up 5 bases; unmatched junction bases: 10. This CDR3 is built from 14 residues. The CDR3 region is CASGTSGLRETQYF. DNA of the CDR3: TGTGCCTCCGGGACTAGCGGTCTTCGGGAGACCCAGTACTTC.

V is TRBV6-1 and J is TRBJ2-1, with TRBD2 identical over 8 bases. The germline gives CDR1 MNHNS, CDR2 SASEGT. Germline trimming cut 0 bases from V and 7 bases from J; bases unmatched to any gene: 8. The CDR3 extends over 16 amino acids. The DNA for the CDR3 is TGTGCCAGCAGTGAAGCGCTTGCGGGGGGTCTGAATGAGCAGTTCTTC. As protein: CASSEALAGGLNEQFF.

In DNA, the CDR3 is TGCGCCAGCAGCTTGTCAAGCGGGGGGGCTGGAGAGACCCAGTACTTC. It specifies CASSLSSGGAGETQYF. The chain has TRBV5-1 and TRBJ2-5; 10 bases align to TRBD2. V was pared by 1 base and J by 4 bases, with 7 bases of the junction left unmatched. The CDR3 covers 16 residues. Germline V gene data show CDR1 as SGHRS and CDR2 as YFSETQ.

The rearrangement joins TRBV7-9 to TRBJ1-2, with no clear D. Germline CDR1 and CDR2: SEHNR and FQNEAQ (reference sequence). The CDR3 covers 15 residues. The V end lost 0 bases, the J end lost 8 bases, and 16 bases lay between the germline ends. In nucleotides, the CDR3 is TGTGCCAGCAGCTTAGCGGCCCCTAGACTGATCGGCTACACCTTC. Translating it yields CASSLAAPRLIGYTF.

The gene calls are TRBV14 and TRBJ1-2; D is ambiguous. This CDR3 region has 14 residues. Trimming left V 0 bases short and J 5 bases short, with 10 bases between. CDR1 and CDR2 from the germline V gene are SGHDN and FVKESK. DNA of the CDR3: TGTGCCAGCAGCCAAGATTGGAGACCTTATGGCTACACCTTC. Translated: CASSQDWRPYGYTF.

This chain joins TRBV9 and TRBJ2-1; TRBD2 agrees at 15 bases. Germline V gene sequence: CDR1 SGDLS, CDR2 YYNGEE. The CDR3 covers 15 residues. J was trimmed by 10 bases and V by 6 bases; bases with no gene match: 8. DNA for the CDR3: TGTGCCAGCACCCGGACTAGCGGGGGGGCGGGGGAGCAGTTCTTC. This encodes CASTRTSGGAGEQFF.

This clone came up once. CDR3 bases: TGCGCCAGCAGCTTGTATCAGGGGACCACAGATACGCAGTATTTT. Its protein is CASSLYQGTTDTQYF. This rearrangement joins TRBV5-1 to TRBJ2-3; a possible D gene is TRBD1 (6 bases). V shed 1 base and J shed 2 bases, with 11 bases lying between them. Germline CDR1 and CDR2: SGHRS and YFSETQ. This CDR3 is 15 amino acids long.

This sequence joins TRBV19 and TRBJ2-7; the D gene is possibly TRBD1 (6 bases). V lost 4 bases, J lost 2 bases, and 9 bases lay in between. From germline, CDR1 is LNHDA and CDR2 SQIVND (reference sequence). The CDR3 spans 13 residues. The CDR3 region has the DNA TGTGCCAGTAGTAACAGGGACCCCTACGAGCAGTACTTC. It encodes CASSNRDPYEQYF.

This clone turned up a few times. The chain recombines TRBV6-4 with TRBJ1-2; a weak D match, TRBD1 (6 bases). CDR3 length: 15 residues. CDR1 is MRHNA and CDR2 is SNTAGT in the germline V gene. V lost 7 bases and J lost 2, with 17 bases in between. The CDR3 reads CASIRRAGENYGYTF. The DNA of the CDR3 is TGTGCCAGCATCCGTAGGGCAGGGGAGAACTATGGCTACACCTTC.

This clone was seen a few times. The chain has TRBV10-3 and TRBJ1-5, with TRBD1 as a possible D gene (5 bases). Germline CDR1 and CDR2: ENHRY and SYGVKD. V was clipped by 7 bases and J by 6 bases, with 13 bases between them. The CDR3 runs 13 residues. CDR3 sequence reads: CAITGTEGQPQHF. The CDR3, as DNA: TGTGCCATCACGGGGACTGAGGGTCAGCCCCAGCATTTT.

The chain uses TRBV10-3 and TRBJ2-7, with D tentatively TRBD2 (6 bases). The CDR3 runs 14 residues. In germline, CDR1 is ENHRY, CDR2 SYGVKD. The ends were cut back, 7 bases at V and 5 bases at J, with 18 bases in the middle. The DNA for the CDR3 is TGTGCCATCACGCGGGATTCCCTAGAAGACGAGCAGTACTTC. It encodes CAITRDSLEDEQYF.

This chain joins TRBV7-9 and TRBJ1-6; TRBD1 is a possible D gene (6 bases). The CDR3 covers 18 residues. Germline V lookup: CDR1 SEHNR, CDR2 FQNEAQ (reference sequence). V gave up 5 bases and J gave up 7 bases, with 24 bases separating them. The CDR3 sequence is CASSRRGGGPTFNSPLHF. CDR3 in DNA: TGTGCCAGCAGCAGAAGGGGAGGGGGGCCTACCTTCAATTCACCCCTCCACTTT.

V gene TRBV5-1 combines with J gene TRBJ2-2; 7 bases match TRBD2. The CDR3 has 15 amino acids. J was trimmed by 5 bases and V by 4 bases; bases with no gene match: 8. Germline CDR1 SGHRS, CDR2 YFSETQ. CDR3 protein: CASSPGLGWTGELFF. The CDR3, as DNA: TGCGCCAGCAGCCCTGGACTAGGGTGGACCGGGGAGCTGTTTTTT.

The chain is built from TRBV18 and TRBJ1-3; D uncertain. The ends were cut back, 2 bases at V and 2 bases at J, with 13 bases in the middle. The CDR3 consists of 16 residues. The germline gives CDR1 KGHSH, CDR2 LQKENI. This chain's CDR3 is CASSPSSGKTGNTIYF. In DNA, the CDR3 is TGTGCCAGCTCACCATCCTCCGGGAAGACTGGAAACACCATATATTTT.

J is TRBJ2-2 and V is TRBV12-3 or TRBV12-4; tentative D call: TRBD1 (6 bases). This CDR3 has 13 residues. Trimming took 6 bases from V and 7 from J, leaving 12 bases between them. The CDR3 bases are TGTGCCAGCAGCTTGGACAGAGGCGGGGAGCTGTTTTTT. Its protein product is CASSLDRGGELFF.

The chain has TRBV7-6 and TRBJ2-7; 11 bases fit TRBD2. V trimming: 5 bases; J trimming: 3 bases; junction bases outside the gene matches: 15. This CDR3 is 18 amino acids long. Germline V gives CDR1 SGHVS, CDR2 FNYEAQ. This CDR3 reads CASSRDGLAGGNIYEQYF. CDR3 bases: TGTGCCAGCAGCCGAGACGGGCTAGCGGGGGGAAATATCTACGAGCAGTACTTC. The full variable domain, completed using reference TRBV7-6 and TRBJ2-7, is GAGVSQSPRYKVTKRGQDVALRCDPISGHVSLYWYRQALGQGPEFLTYFNYEAQQDKSGLPNDRFSAERPEGSISTLTIQRTEQRDSAMYRCASSRDGLAGGNIYEQYFGPGTRLTVT.

The chain combines TRBV19 with TRBJ1-4; 8 nucleotides match TRBD1. The CDR3 has 14 residues. Germline V lookup: CDR1 LNHDA, CDR2 SQIVND (reference sequence). Unmatched junction bases numbered 7, after V lost 5 bases and J lost 8 bases. CDR3 residues: CASSARTGIEKLFF. CDR3 bases: TGTGCCAGTAGTGCTCGGACAGGGATCGAAAAACTGTTTTTT. Variable domain in full (rest from reference TRBV19 and TRBJ1-4): DGGITQSPKYLFRKEGQNVTLSCEQNLNHDAMYWYRQDPGQGLRLIYYSQIVNDFQKGDIAEGYSVSREKKESFPLTVTSAQKNPTAFYLCASSARTGIEKLFFGSGTQLSVL.

This sequence joins TRBV24-1 and TRBJ1-6; D might be TRBD1 (6 bases). The CDR3 length is 15 residues. V shed 7 bases and J shed 5 bases, with 14 bases lying between them. Germline lookup yields CDR1 KGHDR and CDR2 SFDVKD. The DNA of the CDR3 is TGTGCCACCAGCCCAGGGGCAGGGGATAATTCACCCCTCCACTTT. It specifies CATSPGAGDNSPLHF.

The rearrangement joins TRBV6-5 to TRBJ1-3, with 9 nucleotides matching TRBD1. Losses at the gene ends were 6 bases for V and 10 bases for J; bases not matched to a gene: 4. The V gene's germline CDR1 is MNHEY and CDR2 SVGAGI. The CDR3 is 12 residues long. The CDR3 sequence is CASRHRGQTIYF. The CDR3, as DNA: TGTGCCAGCAGACACAGGGGGCAAACCATATATTTT.